The 10 T cell receptor beta chains listed next were all sequenced from one sample in a study of blood T cell repertoires in COVID-19. TCRdb's table, derived via immunoSEQ multiplex PCR, lists solely in-frame clones and lacks some. In the table there are approximately 69,000 clones, about four fifths of which are singletons. The sequenced sample consisted of peripheral blood. The receptors come from a man aged 45-60 years with COVID-19, enrolled during active disease.

The chain links TRBV7-3 to TRBJ2-3; D might be TRBD1 (5 bases). This CDR3 region has 15 residues. V lost 4 bases and J lost 6, with 17 bases in between. Germline V gene lookup returns CDR1 SGHTA and CDR2 FQGTGA. CDR3 sequence: CASSSPDTLADTQYF. The CDR3 nucleotides are TGTGCCAGCAGCTCCCCGGACACCCTGGCGGATACGCAGTATTTT.

V is TRBV30 and J is TRBJ2-3; 7 bases align to TRBD2. V trimming: 3 bases; J trimming: 0 bases; junction bases outside the gene matches: 6. The CDR3 spans 15 residues. Germline V gene sequence: CDR1 GTSNPN, CDR2 SVGIG (reference sequence). The CDR3 region has the DNA TGTGCCTGGAGCGGCCTAGCGGATAGCACAGATACGCAGTATTTT. Its protein is CAWSGLADSTDTQYF.

J is TRBJ2-3 and V is TRBV27, with 7 bases matching TRBD1. The ends lost 5 bases at V and 1 base at J; junction bases unmatched: 15. CDR1 and CDR2 (germline): MNHEY, SMNVEV (reference sequence). This CDR3 is built from 18 residues. CDR3 residues: CASSPLFRTGSGTDTQYF. The CDR3 bases are TGTGCCAGCAGTCCCCTCTTCAGGACAGGTAGCGGCACAGATACGCAGTATTTT.

This chain uses TRBV19 with TRBJ2-7; TRBD2 matches at 7 bases. The CDR3 length is 15 residues. Per germline, CDR1 LNHDA and CDR2 SQIVND (reference sequence). The trim removed 2 bases at V and 2 bases at J, leaving 6 bases unmatched. In DNA form, the CDR3 reads TGTGCCAGTAGTATACCCAGCGGGGCAGCCTACGAGCAGTACTTC. This gives the protein CASSIPSGAAYEQYF.

The chain uses TRBV5-6 and TRBJ2-3; TRBD2 agrees at 9 bases. This CDR3 region has 16 residues. Germline V gene lookup returns CDR1 SGHDT and CDR2 YYEEEE. Germline trimming cut 2 bases from V and 0 bases from J; bases unmatched to any gene: 4. In nucleotides, the CDR3 is TGTGCCAGCAGCTTCGTAGCGGGGGCTAGCACAGATACGCAGTATTTT. Protein: CASSFVAGASTDTQYF.

The gene calls are TRBV6-6 and TRBJ1-5, with unresolved D. CDR1 MNHNY and CDR2 SVGAGI come from the germline V gene (reference sequence). The V and J ends lost 7 bases and 2 bases respectively, with 12 bases between them. The CDR3 has 14 residues. CDR3 in amino acids: CASNREAGNQPQHF. Written as DNA, the CDR3 is TGTGCCAGCAATCGCGAGGCGGGCAATCAGCCCCAGCATTTT.

The genes are TRBV30 and TRBJ1-1; TRBD1 matches at 8 bases. Unmatched junction bases numbered 9, after V lost 3 bases and J lost 0 bases. Germline assignment: CDR1 GTSNPN and CDR2 SVGIG (reference sequence). This CDR3 region has 16 residues. The CDR3 coding sequence is TGTGCCTGGAGAAGTGCAGGGGGCTGGGTGAACACTGAAGCTTTCTTT. This codes for CAWRSAGGWVNTEAFF.

This chain uses TRBV7-2 with TRBJ2-5; D is possibly TRBD2 (5 bases). Per the germline V gene, CDR1 is SGHTA and CDR2 is FQGNSA. The CDR3 runs to 14 residues. Trimming pared 3 bases from V and 2 bases from J, leaving 10 bases between. The CDR3 reads CASSFGGPQETQYF. Here the CDR3 DNA reads TGTGCCAGCAGCTTCGGCGGGCCTCAAGAGACCCAGTACTTC.

V is TRBV5-5 and J is TRBJ2-4, with a possible D match to TRBD2 (6 bases). Trimming removed 0 bases at V and 14 bases at J, with 21 bases between. Germline CDR1 SGHKS, CDR2 YYEKEE (reference sequence). This CDR3 region has 15 residues. DNA for the CDR3: TGTGCCAGCAGCTTGGCCCGGAGCAGGGCGGGAAGGGAGTACTTC. Residues: CASSLARSRAGREYF.

The chain recombines TRBV3-1 (or the pseudogene TRBV3-2) with TRBJ1-3, with a tentative D call TRBD1 (5 bases). Per the germline V gene, CDR1 is LGHDT and CDR2 is YNNKEL (reference sequence). V shed 8 bases and J shed 3 bases, with 8 bases lying between them. The CDR3 spans 12 residues. The chain's CDR3 is CASGQGGNTIYF. In DNA form, the CDR3 reads TGTGCCAGCGGGCAGGGTGGAAACACCATATATTTT.